These 2 T cell receptor beta chains share one sample of origin, sequenced in a study of Graves' ophthalmopathy and Graves' hyperthyroidism. RNA served as the template for amplifying TCR beta CDR3 regions. The library came from an HTBI-primed first-round RT-PCR and a second-round multiplex PCR. TCRdb reprocessed the multiplex PCR reads via MiXCR and lists one record per CDR3 protein. The repertoire holds around 340,000 distinct CDR3 sequences, with 15% to 20% as singletons. Sequenced material: peripheral blood. These receptors all come from an adult man with Graves' ophthalmopathy.

Remarks on this clonotype: One junction end disagrees with the germline gene, perhaps due to a read error. J is TRBJ1-6 and V is TRBV13, with D unresolved. CDR3 length equals 15 residues. Germline loops: CDR1 PRHDT, CDR2 FYEKMQ (reference sequence). As DNA, the CDR3 is TGTGCCAGCAGCGTAGAGAGCTCCTATAATTCACCCTTCCACTTT. It codes for CASSVESSYNSPFHF.

Ten or more counts support this clonotype. The chain carries TRBV11-2 and TRBJ2-7, with TRBD2 matching over 8 bases. With V trimmed by 5 bases and J by 4 bases, 16 bases remained unmatched. Germline values: CDR1 SGHAT, CDR2 FQNNGV. This CDR3 has 17 amino acids. The CDR3: CASSVNNPGLGIYEQYF. For the CDR3, the DNA is TGTGCCAGCAGCGTAAATAACCCGGGACTAGGGATATACGAGCAGTACTTC.